A single sample gave rise to the 7 T cell receptor beta chains below, sequenced in a study of T cells in Graves' hyperthyroidism and ophthalmopathy. What was amplified from RNA transcripts were TCR beta CDR3 regions. In the first-round RT-PCR of the TCR CDR3, the HTBI primer set was used. TCRdb reprocessed the multiplex PCR reads via MiXCR and lists one record per CDR3 protein. This table holds hundreds of thousands of distinct CDR3 sequences, about half found once. The specimen was peripheral blood or thyroid tissue (not recorded which). The source of these receptors is a woman aged 18-35 years with Graves' hyperthyroidism.

Only a few counts were recorded for this clonotype. The chain couples TRBV7-8 to TRBJ2-7; 10 bases fit TRBD2. Per germline, CDR1 SGHVS and CDR2 FQNEAQ. V shed 6 bases, J shed 3 bases, and the junction held 5 bases outside the gene matches. This CDR3 spans 14 amino acids. The CDR3 nucleotides read TGTGCCAGCAGTTCGACTAGCGGGCGCTACGAGCAGTACTTC. It is translated as CASSSTSGRYEQYF.

This clonotype appeared many times. The chain links TRBV10-3 to TRBJ2-7, with TRBD1 matching 8 bases. The CDR3 loop spans 15 amino acids. Germline V CDR1 and CDR2: ENHRY, SYGVKD. The V gene end was trimmed by 4 bases and the J gene end by 3 bases; junction bases not matched to a gene: 8. CDR3 residues: CAISVLEQGDYEQYF. As DNA, the CDR3 is TGTGCCATCAGTGTTTTGGAACAGGGGGACTACGAGCAGTACTTC.

This clonotype was recorded many times. CDR3 in DNA: TGTGCCAGCAGCACCTCTAGCGGGCACCAAGAGACCCAGTACTTC. Protein: CASSTSSGHQETQYF. The chain couples TRBV7-2 to TRBJ2-5; 8 bases fit TRBD2. In germline, CDR1 is SGHTA, CDR2 FQGNSA. The CDR3 is 15 amino acids. V shed 5 bases and J 0 bases; nucleotides not matched to a gene: 5.

This clonotype was picked up a small number of times. A much bigger clone sits one base away, suggesting this may be a read error. This rearrangement joins TRBV10-3 to TRBJ1-5; tentative D call: TRBD1 (5 bases). The CDR3 runs to 14 residues. Germline CDR1 ENHRY, CDR2 SYGVKD. V gave up 4 bases and J gave up 4 bases, with 11 bases separating them. The CDR3 bases are TGTGCCATCAGTGGGGGACGGGAGAATCAGCCCCAGCATTTT. It specifies CAISGGRENQPQHF.

Only a few counts were recorded for this clonotype. The chain couples TRBV20-1 to TRBJ2-2, with no clear D. Germline V gene sequence: CDR1 DFQATT, CDR2 SNEGSKA (reference sequence). The CDR3 runs to 15 residues. The V and J ends lost 6 bases and 0 bases respectively, with 14 bases between them. CDR3 nucleotide sequence: TGCAGTGCCGCCCGTTTTGCATCGAACACCGGGGAGCTGTTTTTT. It codes for CSAARFASNTGELFF.

This clonotype was detected many times. The chain is built from TRBV20-1 and TRBJ2-5; a weak D match, TRBD2 (5 bases). Germline values: CDR1 DFQATT, CDR2 SNEGSKA (reference sequence). This CDR3 spans 13 amino acids. The germline V and J ends were trimmed by 3 bases and 2 bases, with 10 bases remaining between them. CDR3 DNA: TGCAGTGCTAGGCCTGGGAGTCAAGAGACCCAGTACTTC. Translating gives CSARPGSQETQYF.

As DNA, the CDR3 is TGCGCCAGCAGCTTTAACTGGGGTGACACCGGGGAGCTGTTTTTT. Its protein product is CASSFNWGDTGELFF. The chain joins TRBV5-1 to TRBJ2-2; D ambiguous. Germline V gene lookup returns CDR1 SGHRS and CDR2 YFSETQ. This CDR3 contains 15 residues. The V gene lost 2 bases and the J gene lost 3 bases, with 11 bases spanning the gap.